The clone carrying this TCR beta chain occurred once. This record comes from a study of blood T cell repertoires in COVID-19. Background on the study: COVID-19 samples, acute and convalescent, were from the United States, Italy and Spain.

The V end was cut by 1 base, the J end by 4 bases, with 7 bases between. Germline values: CDR1 KGHSH, CDR2 LQKENI. The CDR3 runs to 13 residues. Original processing notes: Amplification from reference gene primers served as the basis for estimated nucleated cell counts. Here immunoSEQ multiplex PCR was the method, and the copy in TCRdb shows in-frame clones only, minus some. V and J calls and clone size follow that table, whereas D and trimming were derived from the DNA. The sample contains roughly 180,000 clones, roughly 85% of which appear only once. Sequenced material: peripheral blood. V and J are TRBV18 and TRBJ1-2; D is undetermined. This clonotype originated in a woman in her thirties with acute or convalescent COVID-19. Here the CDR3 DNA reads TGTGCCAGCTCACCACTCGGGGTCTATGGCTACACCTTC. It specifies CASSPLGVYGYTF.